These T cell receptor beta chains were read from a single sample in a study of shared clonotypes between healthy human individuals. This table comes from immunoSEQ multiplex PCR, and its TCRdb copy is limited to in-frame clones, with some not included. The sample carries 2 million to 2.5 million clones, 80% to 95% recorded once. Sample: naive CD4+ T cells from PBMCs. Receptors originate from a man younger than 35 in good health. Some clones in this sample may be carry-over from other donors' samples. The CDR3 runs from the conserved cysteine through the conserved F or W. The order of the fields is J gene, clone size, V gene, D gene, CDR3 protein, CDR3 DNA. A D gene is named only where the DNA matches it firmly. Clone sizes are given selectively: once, few, many, or a class where the clone is expanded.

>TRBJ1-4|NA|TRBV28|NA
CASSVRPTNEKLFF
TGTGCCAGCTCCGTCCGTCCAACTAATGAAAAACTGTTTTTT
>TRBJ2-7|NA|TRBV27|TRBD2
CASRLAGGSYEQYF
TGTGCCAGCAGGTTAGCGGGAGGTAGCTACGAGCAGTACTTC
>TRBJ1-4|NA|TRBV7-9|NA
CASSASGGVGEKLFF
TGTGCCAGCAGCGCCTCCGGTGGAGTAGGGGAAAAACTGTTTTTT
>TRBJ1-5|NA|TRBV28|NA
CASSFRQARSDQPQHF
TGTGCCAGCAGCTTTCGACAGGCGAGGTCGGATCAGCCCCAGCATTTT
>TRBJ1-1|NA|TRBV5-4|NA
CASSLARGNTEAFF
TGTGCCAGCAGCTTGGCGAGGGGGAACACTGAAGCTTTCTTT
>TRBJ2-2|NA|TRBV19|TRBD2
CASTRGTGGLTGELFF
TGTGCCAGTACCCGGGGGACGGGAGGGCTGACCGGGGAGCTGTTTTTT
>TRBJ1-6|NA|TRBV28|TRBD1
CASNFRTGRYNSPLHF
TGTGCCAGCAACTTCCGGACAGGGAGGTATAATTCACCCCTCCACTTT
>TRBJ1-2|once|TRBV5-1|TRBD1
CASSLATGGVNYGYTF
TGCGCCAGCAGCTTGGCCACAGGGGGCGTCAACTATGGCTACACCTTC
>TRBJ2-5|NA|TRBV5-4|TRBD1
CASSFGGQGGETQYF
TGTGCCAGCAGCTTCGGGGGACAGGGTGGTGAGACCCAGTACTTC
>TRBJ2-7|once|TRBV18|NA
CASSSSGHSTYEQYF
TGTGCCAGCTCATCAAGCGGACACTCCACCTACGAGCAGTACTTC
>TRBJ2-7|NA|TRBV11-2|NA
CASSLGPGRIYEQYF
TGTGCCAGCAGCTTAGGACCGGGACGGATCTACGAGCAGTACTTC
>TRBJ2-7|NA|TRBV7-8|NA
CASSSGGGFEQYF
TGTGCCAGCAGCTCCGGAGGGGGCTTCGAGCAGTACTTC
>TRBJ1-6|NA|TRBV28|NA
CASSLGSVTNSPLHF
TGTGCCAGCAGTTTAGGTTCAGTAACTAATTCACCCCTCCACTTT
>TRBJ2-7|NA|TRBV4-2|TRBD2
CASSRGLAGSYEQYF
TGTGCCAGCAGCCGGGGACTAGCGGGCTCCTACGAGCAGTACTTC
>TRBJ1-1|NA|TRBV5-1|NA
CASSLDKAYTEAFF
TGCGCCAGCAGCTTGGATAAGGCCTACACTGAAGCTTTCTTT
>TRBJ1-1|NA|TRBV29-1|TRBD1
CSVIQGAVGKTEAFF
TGCAGCGTGATACAGGGGGCGGTCGGGAAGACTGAAGCTTTCTTT
>TRBJ1-3|NA|TRBV18|NA
CASSRPLGSTGNTIYF
TGTGCCAGCTCACGCCCCCTGGGGTCCACTGGAAACACCATATATTTT
>TRBJ1-4|NA|TRBV7-3|NA
CASSLGGSGLGEKLFF
TGTGCCAGCAGCTTAGGCGGATCGGGCCTAGGGGAAAAACTGTTTTTT
>TRBJ2-2|NA|TRBV5-1|TRBD2
CASSAQAGVANTGELFF
TGCGCCAGCAGTGCCCAAGCGGGAGTTGCGAACACCGGGGAGCTGTTTTTT
>TRBJ1-1|NA|TRBV5-1|NA
CASSLGDANTEAFF
TGCGCCAGCAGCTTGGGGGATGCCAACACTGAAGCTTTCTTT
>TRBJ2-2|NA|TRBV7-9|NA
CASSSFGELFF
TGTGCCAGCTCCTCTTTTGGGGAGCTGTTTTTT
>TRBJ2-1|NA|TRBV10-3|NA
CAISESGRGAYNEQFF
TGTGCCATCAGTGAATCGGGGAGGGGGGCCTACAATGAGCAGTTCTTC